These 25 T cell receptor beta chains originate from one sample sequenced in a study of shared clonotypes between healthy human individuals. The protocol was immunoSEQ multiplex PCR, while the TCRdb copy is restricted to in-frame clones and leaves out a portion. The data hold about 95,000 clones, with approximately 61% observed a single time. The sequencing sample was made of memory CD8+ T cells sorted from blood. Noted subset: CD45RO+ cells pooled with CCR7-negative TemRA cells. The receptors were sampled from a man under 40 in good health.

Of note for this clone: Other nucleotide sequences from this sample produce the same CDR3. The V and J genes are TRBV6-5 and TRBJ2-7; D gene uncertain. Germline loops: CDR1 MNHEY, CDR2 SVGAGI. Deletions cut 2 bases from V and 4 bases from J, with 3 bases between. The CDR3 runs 11 residues. CDR3: CASSYAYEQYF. The CDR3 DNA sequence: TGTGCCAGCAGTTACGCGTACGAGCAGTACTTC.

In its sample, this clone was seen many times. The chain is built from TRBV19 and TRBJ2-7; TRBD2 aligns across 7 bases. Germline CDR1 LNHDA, CDR2 SQIVND (reference sequence). The CDR3 has 14 amino acids. V lost 1 base to trimming and J lost 0 bases; unmatched junction nucleotides: 0. Written as DNA, the CDR3 is TGTGCCAGTAGTATAGCTAGCGGCTCCTACGAGCAGTACTTC. It translates to CASSIASGSYEQYF.

This clone was found a few times. V and J are TRBV2 and TRBJ1-1, with D perhaps matching TRBD1 (6 bases). The CDR3 contains 14 residues. Trimming removed 4 bases at V and 3 bases at J, with 12 bases between. Germline assignment: CDR1 SNHLY and CDR2 FYNNEI. This chain's CDR3 is CASSGPRGDTEAFF. As DNA, the CDR3 is TGTGCCAGCAGTGGTCCCAGGGGTGACACTGAAGCTTTCTTT.

This clone was seen just once. The chain couples TRBV13 to TRBJ2-7, with 7 bases aligning to TRBD2. V dropped 5 bases and J dropped 2; count of bases not matched to a gene: 15. Per germline, CDR1 PRHDT and CDR2 FYEKMQ (reference sequence). The CDR3 consists of 17 residues. The CDR3, as DNA: TGTGCCAGCAGCCGCAAACTACCTAGCGGCCACGCCTACGAGCAGTACTTC. Amino acid sequence: CASSRKLPSGHAYEQYF.

The chain links TRBV27 to TRBJ1-5; unclear D gene. This CDR3 region has 15 residues. CDR1 MNHEY and CDR2 SMNVEV come from the germline V gene (reference sequence). The V and J ends lost 6 bases and 5 bases respectively, with 17 bases between them. The CDR3 sequence is CASSRWGGGDQPQHF. The CDR3 coding sequence is TGTGCCAGCAGCAGATGGGGTGGCGGGGATCAGCCCCAGCATTTT.

This clone is labeled as medium-sized. CDR3 residues: CASKNRGDPGGRTSGFYEQYF. The CDR3 region has the DNA TGCGCCAGCAAGAACAGGGGTGATCCGGGGGGTAGGACTAGCGGATTCTACGAGCAGTACTTC. This chain connects TRBV10-2 to TRBJ2-7; 10 bases fit TRBD2. V trimming: 7 bases; J trimming: 3 bases; junction bases outside the gene matches: 27. Germline CDR1 WSHSY, CDR2 SAAADI. CDR3 length equals 21 residues.

The chain uses TRBV7-6 and TRBJ2-3; D is ambiguous. CDR3 length: 13 residues. Trimming pared 5 bases from V and 0 bases from J, leaving 6 bases between. Germline values: CDR1 SGHVS, CDR2 FNYEAQ. DNA for the CDR3: TGTGCCAGCAGCCCCCCTAGCACAGATACGCAGTATTTT. Amino acids: CASSPPSTDTQYF.

This clone was observed a handful of times. The V call is TRBV5-1, the J call TRBJ2-3; D remains ambiguous. Germline lookup yields CDR1 SGHRS and CDR2 YFSETQ. The V end was cut by 0 bases, the J end by 2 bases, with 13 bases between. The CDR3 has 16 residues. CDR3 coding DNA: TGCGCCAGCAGCTTGGCCCAGGACCCACTCACAGATACGCAGTATTTT. Protein product: CASSLAQDPLTDTQYF. Variable domain in full (rest from reference TRBV5-1 and TRBJ2-3): KAGVTQTPRYLIKTRGQQVTLSCSPISGHRSVSWYQQTPGQGLQFLFEYFSETQRNKGNFPGRFSGRQFSNSRSEMNVSTLELGDSALYLCASSLAQDPLTDTQYFGPGTRLTVL.

The chain employs TRBV18 and TRBJ1-3; D uncertain. This CDR3 region has 15 residues. Trimming cost V 3 bases and J 0 bases, with 9 bases left between them. The germline V gene has CDR1 KGHSH and CDR2 LQKENI. The CDR3 bases are TGTGCCAGCTCACCGCAGGCGGTCTCTGGAAACACCATATATTTT. This codes for CASSPQAVSGNTIYF.

For this clone: The same CDR3 also results from other DNA sequences found in this sample. The CDR3 coding sequence is TGTGCCAGCAGCGGCTTCTCCTACGAGCAGTACTTC. Protein: CASSGFSYEQYF. The rearrangement joins TRBV28 to TRBJ2-7; D gene unclear. V was trimmed by 6 bases and J by 0 bases, leaving 6 bases between them. In germline, CDR1 is MDHEN, CDR2 SYDVKM. There are 12 residues in the CDR3.

V usage is TRBV6-6 and J usage is TRBJ2-5; the D is unclear. V lost 6 bases to trimming and J lost 6 bases, with 17 bases between them. The CDR3 is made up of 14 amino acids. Germline assignment: CDR1 MNHNY and CDR2 SVGAGI (reference sequence). The CDR3 spells CASSSGVESQTQYF. DNA of the CDR3: TGTGCCAGCAGCTCTGGGGTTGAGTCACAGACCCAGTACTTC.

This clone was found many times. This rearrangement joins TRBV28 to TRBJ2-1, with D perhaps matching TRBD2 (6 bases). This CDR3 comprises 11 residues. Deletions cut 5 bases from V and 9 bases from J, with 8 bases between. Germline CDR1 is MDHEN and CDR2 is SYDVKM. The CDR3 DNA reads TGTGCCAGCAGTCGGGGAGGTGAGCAGTTCTTC. This gives the protein CASSRGGEQFF. Filled out from reference TRBV28 and TRBJ2-1, the complete variable domain reads DVKVTQSSRYLVKRTGEKVFLECVQDMDHENMFWYRQDPGLGLRLIYFSYDVKMKEKGDIPEGYSVSREKKERFSLILESASTNQTSMYLCASSRGGEQFFGPGTRLTVL.

This sequence joins TRBV25-1 and TRBJ1-3; no reliable D call. Between the trimmed V and J ends, which lost 5 bases and 0 bases, there was a span of 11 bases. Germline V gene data show CDR1 as MGHDK and CDR2 as SYGVNS. The CDR3 length is 15 residues. This CDR3 reads CASSQPGSSGNTIYF. CDR3 in DNA: TGTGCCAGCAGTCAACCTGGGTCCTCTGGAAACACCATATATTTT.

This clone was found a few times. CDR3 sequence reads: CASSSTGGNYNEQFF. Written as DNA, the CDR3 is TGTGCCAGCAGCTCCACGGGAGGTAACTACAATGAGCAGTTCTTC. This sequence joins TRBV7-2 and TRBJ2-1, with 7 bases lining up with TRBD2. Germline trimming cut 4 bases from V and 3 bases from J; bases unmatched to any gene: 6. CDR3 length: 15 residues. Per germline, CDR1 SGHTA and CDR2 FQGNSA.

The chain is built from TRBV21-1 and TRBJ1-4. TRBV21-1 corresponds to a pseudogene. The CDR3 runs to 13 residues. In DNA, the CDR3 is TGTGCCAGCAGCAAAGCGACGGGGGAAAAACTGTTTTTT. Amino acids: CASSKATGEKLFF.

The chain has TRBV6-1 and TRBJ2-3; D gene unclear. The CDR3 covers 15 residues. CDR1 MNHNS and CDR2 SASEGT come from the germline V gene. Trimming took 2 bases from V and 4 from J, leaving 13 bases between them. The chain's CDR3 is CASSESPSAPDTQYF. For the CDR3, the DNA is TGTGCCAGCAGTGAATCTCCCTCGGCGCCAGATACGCAGTATTTT.

The J gene is TRBJ2-1, the V gene TRBV4-3, with TRBD2 matching over 9 bases. Germline CDR1 and CDR2: LGHNA and YSLEER. V trimming: 1 base; J trimming: 6 bases; junction bases outside the gene matches: 4. This CDR3 is built from 15 residues. This CDR3 reads CASSQAYSGSNEQFF. In DNA form, the CDR3 reads TGCGCCAGCAGCCAAGCCTATAGCGGGAGCAATGAGCAGTTCTTC.

This clone has more than one count but fewer than ten. The rearrangement joins TRBV27 to TRBJ1-2, with 9 bases fitting TRBD1. This CDR3 is built from 15 residues. Germline CDR1 and CDR2: MNHEY and SMNVEV (reference sequence). Trimming took 0 bases from V and 10 from J; bases not matched to a gene: 9. In DNA form, the CDR3 reads TGTGCCAGCAGTTTATCACAGGGGGCAACCGGGCTCTACACCTTC. It yields the protein CASSLSQGATGLYTF.

The chain links TRBV30 to TRBJ1-4, with D unresolved. Trimming shortened V by 2 bases and J by 0 bases, and 10 bases separated the two germline ends. The CDR3 totals 15 residues. Germline values: CDR1 GTSNPN, CDR2 SVGIG (reference sequence). The CDR3 DNA reads TGTGCCTGGAGTCCCCGGGGTTCAACTAATGAAAAACTGTTTTTT. Protein sequence: CAWSPRGSTNEKLFF. The full variable domain, in which reference TRBV30 and TRBJ1-4 provide the parts outside the CDR3, is SQTIHQWPATLVQPVGSPLSLECTVEGTSNPNLYWYRQAAGRGLQLLFYSVGIGQISSEVPQNLSASRPQDRQFILSSKKLLLSDSGFYLCAWSPRGSTNEKLFFGSGTQLSVL.

The CDR3 reads CASTGTAASTDTQYF. The DNA of the CDR3 is TGTGCCAGCACCGGGACAGCAGCTAGCACAGATACGCAGTATTTT. The chain is built from TRBV5-6 and TRBJ2-3; 7 positions match TRBD1. Germline lookup yields CDR1 SGHDT and CDR2 YYEEEE. The junction had 7 bases not matched to a gene; V was cut back by 6 bases and J by 0 bases. CDR3 length: 15 amino acids.

This clone was counted a single time. The chain combines TRBV7-8 with TRBJ2-6, with 8 bases fitting TRBD1. Germline CDR1 SGHVS, CDR2 FQNEAQ. V trimming: 4 bases; J trimming: 2 bases; junction bases outside the gene matches: 7. The length of the CDR3 is 17 residues. In nucleotides, the CDR3 is TGTGCCAGCAGCTCACCTTACAGGGGGGCTGGGGCCAACGTCCTGACTTTC. Amino acids: CASSSPYRGAGANVLTF.

The chain joins TRBV7-9 to TRBJ2-5; 8 nucleotides agree with TRBD2. The CDR3 sequence is 15 residues long. V lost 0 bases, J lost 4 bases, and 4 bases stayed unmatched. Germline V gives CDR1 SEHNR, CDR2 FQNEAQ (reference sequence). The CDR3, as DNA: TGTGCCAGCAGCTTAGCAAAGCGGGGGAGAGAGACCCAGTACTTC. Its protein is CASSLAKRGRETQYF.

CDR3: CASSYSSTSFYNEQFF. CDR3 DNA: TGTGCCAGCAGTTACTCGAGTACTAGCTTCTACAATGAGCAGTTCTTC. The rearrangement joins TRBV6-5 to TRBJ2-1; tentatively, D is TRBD2 (6 bases). The V gene's germline CDR1 is MNHEY and CDR2 SVGAGI. Deletions cut 0 bases from V and 3 bases from J, with 12 bases between. The CDR3 has 16 residues.

The gene calls are TRBV5-6 and TRBJ1-1; TRBD1 aligns across 7 bases. With 0 bases clipped from V and 10 bases from J, the junction kept 6 bases outside the gene matches. Per the germline V gene, CDR1 is SGHDT and CDR2 is YYEEEE. This CDR3 is 13 amino acids long. The CDR3 nucleotides read TGTGCCAGCAGCTTGGGACAGGGTAGGGGAGCTTTCTTT. This translates into CASSLGQGRGAFF.

The V and J genes are TRBV15 and TRBJ2-2; no clear D gene. The germline V gene has CDR1 LNHNV and CDR2 YYDKDF (reference sequence). This CDR3 is 13 amino acids long. Trimming shortened V by 6 bases and J by 3 bases, and 8 bases separated the two germline ends. The CDR3 region is CATSPDHTGELFF. The CDR3 nucleotides read TGTGCCACCAGTCCCGATCACACCGGGGAGCTGTTTTTT.